Listed below are T cell receptor beta chains from one sample, sequenced in a study of cytomegalovirus exposure and HLA in healthy donors. The data were produced by immunoSEQ multiplex PCR, yet TCRdb's version contains in-frame clones alone and is incomplete. The table records roughly 110,000 clones, about four fifths of them present only once. Source material: PBMCs. The receptor source for this set is a man between 50 and 59 years old in good health and CMV-seronegative. The CDR3 runs from the conserved cysteine through the conserved F or W. A D gene is named only where the DNA matches it firmly. Clone sizes are given selectively: once, few, many, or a class where the clone is expanded.

TRBJ2-5 NA TRBV7-2 NA TGTGCCAGCAGTCAGAACGGACTCCAAGAGACCCAGTACTTC CASSQNGLQETQYF
TRBJ2-5 NA TRBV12-1 once TGTGCCAGCAGCTTTGATGGGCCCCAAGAGACCCAGTACTTC CASSFDGPQETQYF
TRBJ2-5 TRBD2 TRBV28 NA TGTGCCAGCAGCGATCGAGCGGGAGGCCCCCAGGAGACCCAGTACTTC CASSDRAGGPQETQYF
TRBJ2-5 NA TRBV30 NA TGTGCCTGGACCAACCTAGGGGGGGGTCCAGAGACCCAGTACTTC CAWTNLGGGPETQYF
TRBJ2-6 NA TRBV7-9 NA TGTGCCAGCACCAAAAGGGAGATTCCCGTCCTGACTTTC CASTKREIPVLTF
TRBJ2-1 TRBD2 TRBV29-1 NA TGCAGCGTTGCCAGCGGGGGGGTTGAGCAGTTCTTC CSVASGGVEQFF
TRBJ2-5 NA TRBV19 NA TGTGCCAGTGGGCCCGGAGGGGATCAAGAGACCCAGTACTTC CASGPGGDQETQYF
TRBJ1-2 TRBD1 TRBV29-1 few TGCAGCGTTGCGGGACAGTGGGTGGGTGGCTACACCTTC CSVAGQWVGGYTF
TRBJ1-1 TRBD1 TRBV5-1 NA TGCGCCAGCAGCTTGGAGGGGGCGGGATTAAACACTGAAGCTTTCTTT CASSLEGAGLNTEAFF
TRBJ2-1 TRBD2 TRBV5-1 NA TGCGCCAGCAGCGGGACAAGAGCGGGGGGGCATGTTGCTGAGCAGTTCTTC CASSGTRAGGHVAEQFF
TRBJ1-1 TRBD1 TRBV29-1 NA TGCAGCGGAGACAGGGGCGGCACTGAAGCTTTCTTT CSGDRGGTEAFF
TRBJ1-6 TRBD1 TRBV4-1 NA TGCGCCAGCAGCCAAGCGGGACAGGTGGTCGGTCTACACCTCCACTTT CASSQAGQVVGLHLHF
TRBJ1-6 NA TRBV5-6 few TGTGCCAGCGACAAAAGAGACAGGATTAATTCACCCCTCCACTTT CASDKRDRINSPLHF
TRBJ1-3 NA TRBV7-8 NA TGTGCCAGCAGCCCTGGACAGCCCGGAAACACCATATATTTT CASSPGQPGNTIYF
TRBJ2-7 TRBD2 TRBV7-2 once TGTGCCAGCAGCTTAGGCGGGGGGCACACCTACGAGCAGTACTTC CASSLGGGHTYEQYF
TRBJ2-7 TRBD1 TRBV6-1 once TGTGCCAGCAGAAACCTTCCGGGACAGGGTTACGAGCAGTACTTC CASRNLPGQGYEQYF
TRBJ2-2 TRBD2 TRBV28 NA TGTGCCAGCACTCGGCTAGCGGACACCGGGGAGCTGTTTTTT CASTRLADTGELFF
TRBJ1-5 NA TRBV18 NA TGTGCCAGCTCACAGAATCAGGGGAGCAATCAGCCCCAGCATTTT CASSQNQGSNQPQHF
TRBJ2-2 TRBD2 TRBV19 NA TGTGCCAGTAGTTTCCCTAGCGGGGGGGCCGGAGCGGGAAACACCGGGGAGCTGTTTTTT CASSFPSGGAGAGNTGELFF
TRBJ2-7 NA TRBV6-1 few TGTGCCAGCAAGGGGCACGGAGGGTCCGAGCAGTACTTC CASKGHGGSEQYF
TRBJ2-5 NA TRBV4-2 NA TGTGCCAGCAGCCAAGTAGGAGGGGTAGGAGAGACCCAGTACTTC CASSQVGGVGETQYF
TRBJ1-2 NA TRBV4-1 NA TGCGCCAGCAGCCAAGATGGGCTCGCGGGGAGCCCCTATGGCTACACCTTC CASSQDGLAGSPYGYTF
TRBJ2-1 TRBD2 TRBV10-3 few TGTGCCATCAGTGAGAATAGCGGGGGGGCGTATGAGCAGTTCTTC CAISENSGGAYEQFF
TRBJ2-3 NA TRBV6-1 NA TGTGCCAGCAGAGCGACAGATACGCAGTATTTT CASRATDTQYF
TRBJ1-6 NA TRBV5-8 NA TGTGCCAGCAGCATTTTACCGGGTCCTTCACCCCTCCACTTT CASSILPGPSPLHF
TRBJ1-2 NA TRBV7-2 NA TGTGCCAGCAGCTTACGCAGCGGCCCTGGCTACACCTTC CASSLRSGPGYTF
TRBJ1-1 NA TRBV10-3 NA TGTGCCACCGCGACGGTGGCCCTAGGAGGGACTGAAGCTTTCTTT CATATVALGGTEAFF
TRBJ2-1 NA TRBV11-2 NA TGTGCCAGCAGCCGACAGGCGAGCTCCTACAATGAGCAGTTCTTC CASSRQASSYNEQFF
TRBJ2-5 TRBD2 TRBV19 NA TGTGCCAGTAGTTCCGGGGGGGCGGGCCAAGAGACCCAGTACTTC CASSSGGAGQETQYF
TRBJ2-1 TRBD2 TRBV4-1 NA TGCGCCAGCAGCCATTACCGTCGCCCCCTGACTAGCGGGGGGCCCAATGAGCAGTTCTTC CASSHYRRPLTSGGPNEQFF
TRBJ2-7 TRBD1 TRBV7-8 NA TGTGCCAGCAGCTTAGATGCGACAGGGATCTACGAGCAGTACTTC CASSLDATGIYEQYF
TRBJ2-1 TRBD1 TRBV9 once TGTGCCAGCAGCGCTTTGACAGGGGGCGATGAGCAGTTCTTC CASSALTGGDEQFF
TRBJ2-2 NA TRBV10-3 NA TGTGCCATCAGTGAGCTATCGTCCACCGGGGAGCTGTTTTTT CAISELSSTGELFF
TRBJ2-1 TRBD1 TRBV5-4 NA TGTGCCAGCAGGGGACAGTACAATGAGCAGTTCTTC CASRGQYNEQFF
TRBJ2-4 TRBD1 TRBV5-4 NA TGTGCCAGCAGCCTGGATGTGGGACAGAAAAACATTCAGTACTTC CASSLDVGQKNIQYF
TRBJ2-3 NA TRBV11-2 NA TGTGCCAGCAGCCCCGGAGGAGATACGCAGTATTTT CASSPGGDTQYF
TRBJ1-5 TRBD1 TRBV4-1 NA TGCGCCAGCAGCCCTGCTCCCGGACAGGGTGGGCAGCCCCAGCATTTT CASSPAPGQGGQPQHF
TRBJ1-6 NA TRBV7-9 many TGTGCCAGCAGCTTAGCAACTCAATATTCACCCCTCCACTTT CASSLATQYSPLHF
TRBJ1-4 NA TRBV28 NA TGTGGAGTCGGAGCAGAAATTGAACTGTTTTTT CGVGAEIELFF
TRBJ1-1 NA TRBV19 NA TGTGCCAGTAGTATAGCAGTGAACACTGAAGCTTTCTTT CASSIAVNTEAFF
TRBJ2-5 NA TRBV5-4 NA TGTGCCAGCAGGGCCGGGTCCTACGGGGAGACCCAGTACTTC CASRAGSYGETQYF
TRBJ1-1 TRBD1 TRBV5-1 few TGCGCCAGCCGGGACAGGGGCCTCACAAGGCCCAACACTGAAGCTTTCTTT CASRDRGLTRPNTEAFF
TRBJ2-3 NA TRBV7-9 NA TGTGCCAGCAGCTCGGCGGGGGCCACAGATACGCAGTATTTT CASSSAGATDTQYF
TRBJ1-1 NA TRBV11-2 NA TGTGCCAGCATCATCACAACAGGGAACACTGAAGCTTTCTTT CASIITTGNTEAFF
TRBJ2-3 TRBD2 TRBV29-1 few TGCAGCGTTAAGGGCGGGGGGGTAGGAGATACGCAGTATTTT CSVKGGGVGDTQYF
TRBJ2-1 NA TRBV6-5 NA TGTGCCAGCTTTGTTAACAGGGCCTCGTACAATGAGCAGTTCTTC CASFVNRASYNEQFF
TRBJ2-5 TRBD1 TRBV5-4 NA TGTGCCAGCACCTCGACAGGGACAGAGACCCAGTACTTC CASTSTGTETQYF
TRBJ2-7 NA TRBV21-1 NA TGTGCCAGCAGCAAAGGGGTCCGGCTAGGCGTCCACGAGCAGTACTTC CASSKGVRLGVHEQYF
TRBJ1-2 TRBD1 TRBV28 once TGTGCCAGCGACCGATTACAGGGGCCGAAATATGGCTACACCTTC CASDRLQGPKYGYTF
TRBJ2-3 NA TRBV10-1 NA TGCGCCAGCAGTGAGTCGAGTACAGATACGCAGTATTTT CASSESSTDTQYF
TRBJ1-1 NA TRBV10-3 few TGTGCCATCAGTGAAGATCGGGACACTGAAGCTTTCTTT CAISEDRDTEAFF
TRBJ1-5 TRBD1 TRBV30 once TGTGCCTGGAGTCCCCTTGACAGGGTAGAAAATCAGCCCCAGCATTTT CAWSPLDRVENQPQHF
TRBJ2-5 NA TRBV6-5 NA TGTGCCAGCAGTTATTCGGACTACCAAGAGACCCAGTACTTC CASSYSDYQETQYF